The present T cell receptor beta chain was sequenced within a study of blood T cell repertoires in COVID-19. Overall study context: Samples came from the United States, Italy and Spain, spanning acute and convalescent COVID-19.

How the authors handled the data: Researchers report that nucleated cell counts were estimated from reference gene primer amplification. TCRdb's copy holds only in-frame clones and misses some; the assay was immunoSEQ multiplex PCR. The DNA gave D and trimming, while V, J and clone size come from that table. The sample contains about 130,000 clones, around 80% of which appear only once. The CDR3 contains 14 residues. CDR1 is LGHDT, CDR2 YNNKEL, per germline (reference sequence). Trimming shortened V by 0 bases and J by 1 base, and 6 bases separated the two germline ends. The TCR originated in a woman between 50 and 59 years old with acute or convalescent COVID-19. The V and J genes are TRBV3-1 (or the pseudogene TRBV3-2) and TRBJ1-1; D not resolved. Sequenced material: peripheral blood. CDR3 DNA sequence: TGTGCCAGCAGCCAAGAAGCACGGAACACTGAAGCTTTCTTT. This translates into CASSQEARNTEAFF.